The source of this T cell receptor beta chain is a study of a mutant IDH1 vaccine in newly diagnosed glioma. Turning to the study itself: Patients were started on vaccination 4-6 weeks after radiotherapy alone, or with temozolomide cycles.

A word on this clone: Its antigen is unknown.

The time point denotes: week 47, end of study. Vaccination used 300 ug of mutant IDH1 20-mer peptide per dose, with topical imiquimod. The data were produced by immunoSEQ multiplex PCR, yet TCRdb's version contains in-frame clones alone and is incomplete. This table holds more than 10,000 clones, roughly 72% found once. The TCR comes from a woman aged 40-49 years with glioma. This sample comprised PBMCs, obtained from a glioma patient whose treatment included an IDH1 peptide vaccine.

The CDR3 protein is CASSMGTGGVTEAFF. As DNA, the CDR3 is TGTGCCAGTAGTATGGGGACAGGGGGCGTCACTGAAGCTTTCTTT. The J gene is TRBJ1-1, the V gene TRBV19; 12 nucleotides line up with TRBD1. With V trimmed by 3 bases and J by 4 bases, 3 bases remained unmatched. Germline V gene sequence: CDR1 LNHDA, CDR2 SQIVND (reference sequence). The CDR3 consists of 15 residues.